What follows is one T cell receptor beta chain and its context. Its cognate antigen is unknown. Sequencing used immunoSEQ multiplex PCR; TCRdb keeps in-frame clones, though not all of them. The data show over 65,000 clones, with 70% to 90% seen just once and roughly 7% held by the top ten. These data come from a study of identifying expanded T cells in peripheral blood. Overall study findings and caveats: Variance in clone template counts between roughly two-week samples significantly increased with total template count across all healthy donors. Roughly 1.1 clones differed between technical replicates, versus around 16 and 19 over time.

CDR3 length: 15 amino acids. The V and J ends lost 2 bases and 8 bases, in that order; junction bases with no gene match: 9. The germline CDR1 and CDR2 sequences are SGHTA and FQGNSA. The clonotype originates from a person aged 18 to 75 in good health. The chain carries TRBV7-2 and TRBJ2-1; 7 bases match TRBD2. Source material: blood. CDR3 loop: CASSLSRTSLDEQFF. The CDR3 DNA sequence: TGTGCCAGCAGCTTATCCCGGACTAGTCTGGATGAGCAGTTCTTC.